The present T cell receptor beta chain was sequenced within a study of T cells in Graves' hyperthyroidism and ophthalmopathy (dated by TCRdb to between 2019 and 2020). Study-level background: Peripheral blood was sampled at the time of initial diagnosis, prior to any treatment. After sampling, hyperthyroidism patients received methimazole starting at 30 mg daily, and ophthalmopathy patients received high-dose intravenous methylprednisolone. A discovery cohort of roughly 100 patients, 43 with Graves' ophthalmopathy and 57 with stable Graves' hyperthyroidism, was used to find distinguishing TCR V-J signatures. Whether ophthalmopathy could be predicted prospectively was tested in an independent validation cohort made up of about 18 hyperthyroidism patients plus 17 patients who later progressed to ophthalmopathy. The study also compared thyroid tissue and blood T-cell repertoires from about six Graves' hyperthyroidism patients. The paper describes TCR Vbeta CDR3 sequencing of roughly 130 peripheral blood samples, made up of 43 ophthalmopathy patients, around 78 hyperthyroidism patients and 17 progressor patients. The approximately 100 discovery patients were divided at random into training and test sets in a 7:3 ratio.

This clonotype was recorded at least ten times. This receptor's antigen is unknown. Per-nucleotide qualities are absent, and no much larger clonotype sits a single base away. Ophthalmopathy patients had moderately to severely active disease, Clinical Activity Score of at least 3, NOSPECS grade of at least 4, and duration under 3 months. Any patient with an uncontrolled infection, another autoimmune disease, pregnancy or lactation was excluded. Diagnoses were based on clinical symptoms, serum thyroxine and TRAb, thyroid ultrasound and orbital computed tomography. PBMCs were isolated from about 9 ml of fresh peripheral blood by Ficoll-Paque density gradient centrifugation. Total RNA was extracted with Trizol reagent, and quality was checked on an Agilent 2100 Bioanalyzer. The TCR beta CDR3 regions were amplified from RNA transcripts. A first-round RT-PCR of the TCR CDR3 used the HTBI primer set with the Qiagen OneStep RT-PCR kit. A second multiplex PCR round built the libraries, followed by size selection and purification. Sequencing of the libraries was done on an Illumina HiSeq2000 using paired-end 100 bp reads. The source study handled its data this way. Raw data were processed with SOAPnuke, discarding reads with adapters, uncalled bases, mean Phred below 15, or no exact constant-primer or identifier match. High-quality paired reads were merged using COPE v1.2.5, and each unique nucleotide sequence was defined as a clonotype. Clonotypes were aligned to IMGT TRBV, TRBD and TRBJ reference segments using MiTCR v1.1. The analysis included only V-J combinations with a frequency above 0.0001, which together covered 99% to 99.2% of the repertoires. A TCS score was defined as the ratio between F50 (clonal expansion) and ExV (chaos), using BLOSUM62-based TCRdist between CDR3 peptides within each V-J. Welch's t-statistics and random forest reduced 500 to 550 V-J features to about 12, which were used in a naive Bayes classifier (R e1071). The raw public reads went through TCRdb reprocessing: fastp at Q25, MiXCR clone calling, in-frame beta chains kept. Every entry covers one CDR3 protein and lists the most common genes and DNA from its rows. The V and J calls follow TCRdb's processing rather than the paper's. For this sample the table gives more than 350,000 distinct CDR3 sequences, of which roughly 15% were detected only once. The ten most abundant clones make up about 21% of the sample.

V is clipped by 0 bases and J by 3 bases, and the sequence between their germline boundaries is 12 bases long. Counted from cysteine to phenylalanine, this CDR3 has 16 amino acids. Only the CDR3 portion is preserved as DNA: 48 bases, with reading frame beginning at the first base. Via the germline V gene, CDR1 is MNHEY and CDR2 SVGAGI. Overall results and qualifications from the work: In validation, progression to ophthalmopathy was predicted by the model with about 70% sensitivity and 72.22% specificity, a median of roughly 6.4 months before onset. A model built on a 13 V-J signature distinguished ophthalmopathy from stable hyperthyroidism, reaching roughly 88% sensitivity and about 81% specificity in cross-validation and 80%/75% in testing. Blood samples also contained most of the expanded thyroid clonotypes (frequency above 0.001), which suggests that blood repertoires may reflect thyroid immune responses. Sample size was not statistically predetermined, and blinding of investigators to group allocation was not performed.

The clonotype comes from a woman aged 60-70 years with Graves' ophthalmopathy. Sequencing was performed on blood. Recombination linked TRBV6-5 to TRBJ2-1, with the D gene too uncertain to name. The encoded CDR3 is CASSYSTGNRYNEQFF. Here is the DNA: TGTGCCAGCAGTTACTCGACTGGAAATCGCTACAATGAGCAGTTCTTC.